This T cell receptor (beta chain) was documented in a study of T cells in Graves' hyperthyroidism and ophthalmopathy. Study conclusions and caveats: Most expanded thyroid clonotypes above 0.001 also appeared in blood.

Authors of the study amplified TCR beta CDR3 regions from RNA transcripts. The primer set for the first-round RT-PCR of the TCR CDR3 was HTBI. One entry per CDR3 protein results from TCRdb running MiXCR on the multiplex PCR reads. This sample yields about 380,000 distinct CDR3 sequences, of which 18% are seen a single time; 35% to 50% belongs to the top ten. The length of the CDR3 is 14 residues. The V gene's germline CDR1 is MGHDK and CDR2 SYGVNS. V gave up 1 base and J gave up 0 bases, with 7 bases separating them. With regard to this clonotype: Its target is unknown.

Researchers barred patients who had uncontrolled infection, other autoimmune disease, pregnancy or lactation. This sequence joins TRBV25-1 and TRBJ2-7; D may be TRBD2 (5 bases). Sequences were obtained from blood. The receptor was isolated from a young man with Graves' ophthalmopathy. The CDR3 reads CASSELGVSYEQYF. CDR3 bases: TGTGCCAGCAGTGAATTGGGAGTCTCCTACGAGCAGTACTTC.